The table lists the clone carrying this T cell receptor beta chain with a few counts. Its antigen is still unknown. This CDR3 region has 15 residues. V dropped 3 bases and J dropped 5; count of bases not matched to a gene: 8. TCRdb independently ran MiXCR on the 5' RACE reads; one entry per CDR3 protein. The table shows about 690,000 distinct CDR3 sequences, with 6.1% occurring only once. This entry comes from a study of identical twins. Study-level findings and limits: For cord blood, abundant beta clonotypes had fewer insertions, unlike memory repertoires, which showed none. Twins shared out-of-frame alpha sequences with excess low generation probability.

This TCR was recovered from a man between 18 and 29 years old in good health. This sequence joins TRBV12-3 or TRBV12-4 and TRBJ2-5, with TRBD2 matching 8 bases. What was sequenced was naive T cells sorted from blood. CDR3 residues: CASSFPGRAGETQYF. As DNA, the CDR3 is TGTGCCAGCAGTTTCCCCGGGAGGGCCGGGGAGACCCAGTACTTC.